The text below deals with one T cell receptor beta chain. Its antigen is not known. The data stem from a study of cytomegalovirus exposure and HLA in healthy donors. This CDR3 contains 13 residues. Germline V gives CDR1 SGHTA, CDR2 FQGNSA. V was pared by 5 bases and J by 5 bases, with 5 bases of the junction left unmatched. PCR amplification relied on 60 Vbeta primers (plus 13 Jbeta primers). Libraries were prepared by immunoSEQ multiplex PCR; TCRdb keeps only in-frame clonotypes and omits some of them. The table includes about 100,000 clones, around 78% detected once. Overall study findings and caveats: Indistinguishability led to the exclusion of some V segments, TRBV6-2 and TRBV6-3 included. Analysis was performed later, and it showed HLA-associated TCR beta chains to be more clonally expanded than equally common others. Based on reports, TCR beta sequences accurately predicted HLA-A and HLA-B alleles for most subjects.

The chain is built from TRBV7-2 and TRBJ2-5; 7 bases agree with TRBD1. Sequencing input: PBMCs. The TCR comes from a man aged 35 to 55 in good health and CMV-seronegative. The DNA for the CDR3 is TGTGCCAGCAGCCAGACCAGGGGGGAGACCCAGTACTTC. Protein: CASSQTRGETQYF.